Shown below are 21 T cell receptor beta chains from a single sample sequenced in a study of CD8 T cells in Susac syndrome. After extraction with the RNeasy kit, roughly 0.45 to 1 ug of the RNA was reverse transcribed using random hexamers. TCRdb reprocessed the immunoSEQ multiplex PCR reads via MiXCR and lists one record per CDR3 protein. This sample has 75,000 to 100,000 distinct CDR3 sequences, with 94% found just once. Source material: CD8+ T cells from PBMCs. The receptors stem from a human donor in good health.

This chain joins TRBV13 and TRBJ1-2; D is unclear. Trimming removed 5 bases at V and 5 bases at J, with 9 bases between. Germline CDR1 and CDR2: PRHDT and FYEKMQ (reference sequence). The CDR3 is made up of 12 amino acids. The CDR3 sequence: CASSTPPYGYTF. CDR3 nucleotide sequence: TGTGCCAGCAGCACACCCCCATATGGCTACACCTTC.

CDR3 residues: CASSQVGAEAFF. CDR3 nucleotide sequence: TGTGCCAGCAGTCAGGTGGGGGCGGAGGCTTTCTTT. The chain has TRBV12-3 or TRBV12-4 and TRBJ1-1; weak D call: TRBD1 (6 bases). The CDR3 spans 12 residues. V gave up 5 bases and J gave up 11 bases, with 15 bases separating them.

V usage is TRBV3-1 and J usage is TRBJ2-2; D remains ambiguous. This CDR3 has 15 residues. The V end was cut by 3 bases, the J end by 6 bases, with 14 bases between. Germline CDR1 and CDR2: LGHDT and YNNKEL (reference sequence). Written as DNA, the CDR3 is TGTGCCAGCAGCCAGAGAAGACCGCTCCCCGGGGAGCTGTTTTTT. Translated: CASSQRRPLPGELFF.

The chain uses TRBV27 and TRBJ2-3, with TRBD2 identical over 9 bases. The CDR3 length is 15 residues. Germline V gives CDR1 MNHEY, CDR2 SMNVEV (reference sequence). Trimming took 3 bases from V and 5 from J; bases not matched to a gene: 6. CDR3 DNA sequence: TGTGCCAGCAGTTTCCGCGGGGGGGCTGTAGATACGCAGTATTTT. Residues: CASSFRGGAVDTQYF.

The rearrangement links TRBV27 to TRBJ2-1; 9 nucleotides agree with TRBD2. Trimming cost V 7 bases and J 4 bases; bases outside gene matches: 11. This CDR3 region has 16 residues. Germline V CDR1 and CDR2: MNHEY, SMNVEV (reference sequence). The CDR3 nucleotides read TGTGCCAGCATCCCGGGGGCGGGAGGGTTTTACAATGAGCAGTTCTTC. It is translated as CASIPGAGGFYNEQFF.

This clonotype came up once. The CDR3 DNA sequence: TGTGCCAGCAGCTCGGAGACAGGGGAGGCCTACGAGCAGTACTTC. This translates into CASSSETGEAYEQYF. The rearrangement links TRBV7-9 to TRBJ2-7; TRBD1 aligns across 8 bases. The V gene end was trimmed by 4 bases and the J gene end by 2 bases; junction bases not matched to a gene: 7. Germline-derived CDR1 and CDR2 are SEHNR and FQNEAQ (reference sequence). The CDR3 totals 15 residues. Variable domain in full (rest from reference TRBV7-9 and TRBJ2-7): DTGVSQNPRHKITKRGQNVTFRCDPISEHNRLYWYRQTLGQGPEFLTYFQNEAQLEKSRLLSDRFSAERPKGSFSTLEIQRTEQGDSAMYLCASSSETGEAYEQYFGPGTRLTVT.

The gene calls are TRBV20-1 and TRBJ2-1; D is undetermined. The germline V gene encodes CDR1 DFQATT and CDR2 SNEGSKA (reference sequence). Trimming removed 7 bases from V and 6 bases from J, with 10 bases in between. The CDR3 extends over 11 amino acids. In DNA, the CDR3 is TGCAGTGGGGGATGGGCCAATGAGCAGTTCTTC. It is translated as CSGGWANEQFF.

This CDR3 is CASSESGGQHVFF. In DNA form, the CDR3 reads TGCGCCAGCAGTGAGTCCGGCGGACAGCACGTTTTCTTT. The V gene is TRBV10-1, the J gene TRBJ1-1; maybe TRBD1 (6 bases). The CDR3 is made up of 13 amino acids. Trimming stripped 0 bases from V and 13 bases from J, with 15 bases between. Germline CDR1 reads WNHNN; CDR2 reads SYGVQD (reference sequence).

V usage is TRBV12-5 and J usage is TRBJ1-2, with 7 nucleotides matching TRBD1. Germline lookup yields CDR1 LGHNT and CDR2 FRNRAP. The length of the CDR3 is 13 residues. With 2 bases clipped from V and 8 bases from J, the junction kept 5 bases outside the gene matches. The CDR3 nucleotides read TGTGCTAGTGGTTTGACAGGGGAGGGCGGCTACACCTTC. It specifies CASGLTGEGGYTF.

The chain couples TRBV29-1 to TRBJ1-1; a possible D gene is TRBD1 (6 bases). Germline CDR1 is SQVTM and CDR2 is ANQGSEA. The CDR3 totals 13 residues. Trimming stripped 0 bases from V and 3 bases from J, with 8 bases between. CDR3 residues: CSVEEDSYTEAFF. The CDR3 DNA sequence: TGCAGCGTTGAAGAGGACAGCTACACTGAAGCTTTCTTT.

J is TRBJ2-1 and V is TRBV29-1; a possible D gene is TRBD1 (5 bases). Germline V gene lookup returns CDR1 SQVTM and CDR2 ANQGSEA. The CDR3 length is 10 residues. Trimming stripped 4 bases from V and 9 bases from J, with 7 bases between. The DNA for the CDR3 is TGCAGCGTTGGGGGCACTGAGCAGTTCTTC. Protein product: CSVGGTEQFF.

This rearrangement joins TRBV20-1 to TRBJ2-1, with 7 bases that match TRBD1. Germline values: CDR1 DFQATT, CDR2 SNEGSKA (reference sequence). V lost 3 bases, J lost 8 bases, and 7 bases stayed unmatched. CDR3 length: 13 amino acids. The CDR3, as DNA: TGCAGTGCTAGTGACAGGGATAGGGATGAGCAGTTCTTC. Protein product: CSASDRDRDEQFF.

The CDR3 reads CASSSSGDGTEAFF. CDR3 DNA sequence: TGTGCCAGCAGCTCCAGTGGGGATGGCACTGAAGCTTTCTTT. The genes are TRBV7-6 and TRBJ1-1; no reliable D call. The CDR3 is made up of 14 amino acids. CDR1 and CDR2 (germline): SGHVS, FNYEAQ. Trimming stripped 4 bases from V and 4 bases from J, with 13 bases between. Using reference TRBV7-6 and TRBJ1-1 for the parts outside the CDR3, the full variable domain is GAGVSQSPRYKVTKRGQDVALRCDPISGHVSLYWYRQALGQGPEFLTYFNYEAQQDKSGLPNDRFSAERPEGSISTLTIQRTEQRDSAMYRCASSSSGDGTEAFFGQGTRLTVV.

The chain recombines TRBV27 with TRBJ1-1; D uncertain. Germline V CDR1 and CDR2: MNHEY, SMNVEV (reference sequence). V was shortened by 7 bases and J by 3 bases, with 12 bases between the two germline ends. The CDR3 has 13 residues. The CDR3 DNA reads TGTGCCAGCAAACCGGACGGGGACACTGAAGCTTTCTTT. Translation: CASKPDGDTEAFF.

The chain employs TRBV12-3 or TRBV12-4 and TRBJ2-7, with D hard to call. The ends were cut back, 3 bases at V and 3 bases at J, with 0 bases in the middle. The length of the CDR3 is 10 residues. CDR3 nucleotides: TGTGCCAGCAGTTTCTACGAGCAGTACGTC. Residues: CASSFYEQYV.

This clonotype appeared once. The chain carries TRBV4-1 and TRBJ1-2, with a weak D call TRBD1 (6 bases). The V gene's germline CDR1 is MGHRA and CDR2 YSYEKL. The CDR3 consists of 14 residues. Trimming stripped 6 bases from V and 4 bases from J, with 15 bases between. CDR3 bases: TGCGCCAGCAGGGGGGGACAAGCCCTCTATGGCTACACCTTC. It codes for CASRGGQALYGYTF.

The V and J genes are TRBV28 and TRBJ2-1; D might be TRBD1 (6 bases). Looked up from germline, CDR1 is MDHEN and CDR2 is SYDVKM. V lost 6 bases, J lost 2 bases, and 20 bases lay in between. The CDR3 length is 17 residues. CDR3 sequence reads: CASRRSQGRRAYNEQFF. The DNA of the CDR3 is TGTGCCAGCAGGCGATCACAGGGAAGAAGGGCCTACAATGAGCAGTTCTTC. The whole variable domain, remainder taken from reference TRBV28 and TRBJ2-1, is DVKVTQSSRYLVKRTGEKVFLECVQDMDHENMFWYRQDPGLGLRLIYFSYDVKMKEKGDIPEGYSVSREKKERFSLILESASTNQTSMYLCASRRSQGRRAYNEQFFGPGTRLTVL.

This chain joins TRBV9 and TRBJ1-2, with TRBD1 as a possible D gene (5 bases). The V gene's germline CDR1 is SGDLS and CDR2 YYNGEE. Deletions cut 4 bases from V and 5 bases from J, with 15 bases between. This CDR3 is 14 amino acids long. CDR3 nucleotides: TGTGCCAGCAGCCTAATCAGGGAGGGATATGGCTACACCTTC. Residues: CASSLIREGYGYTF.

CDR3 sequence: CASSLGTGSMNTEAFF. CDR3 DNA sequence: TGTGCCAGCAGCCTAGGGACGGGTAGCATGAACACTGAAGCTTTCTTT. The V and J genes are TRBV12-3 or TRBV12-4 and TRBJ1-1, with a weak D call TRBD1 (5 bases). The CDR3 sequence is 16 residues long. Trimming left V 6 bases short and J 0 bases short, with 17 bases between.

This chain connects TRBV6-5 to TRBJ2-7; tentative D call: TRBD1 (6 bases). V lost 1 base and J lost 5, with 12 bases in between. This CDR3 is 14 amino acids long. Germline V gene sequence: CDR1 MNHEY, CDR2 SVGAGI. The CDR3 here is CASSYYRVFDEQYF. Written as DNA, the CDR3 is TGTGCCAGCAGTTACTACAGGGTCTTCGACGAGCAGTACTTC.

V usage is TRBV14 and J usage is TRBJ1-1, with D possibly TRBD1 on 5 matching bases. Trimming removed 2 bases from V and 1 base from J, with 11 bases in between. The CDR3 consists of 15 residues. CDR1 SGHDN and CDR2 FVKESK come from the germline V gene. Here the CDR3 DNA reads TGTGCCAGCAGCCAATATCAAGGGGCGAACACTGAAGCTTTCTTT. The encoded protein is CASSQYQGANTEAFF.